This TCR beta chain was observed in a study of blood T cells in healthy people across ages. Study-wide findings and caveats: Versus aged donors, long-lived donors had higher diversity and more naive CD4+ cells. Age advanced and TCR beta diversity per million T cells fell, roughly linearly.

Germline V gene sequence: CDR1 MGHDK, CDR2 SYGVNS. The J segment lost 5 bases and the V segment lost 5 bases, leaving 6 bases of the junction unmatched. The CDR3 extends over 15 amino acids. It was with a sample-barcoded 5' primer and a J-beta primer mix that a second PCR of roughly 6 to 12 cycles was run. A template-switch adaptor containing 12 random nucleotides labeled each cDNA molecule. Samples each returned at least 2.5 million CDR3-containing paired-end reads. TCRdb ran MiXCR on the 5' RACE reads and lists one entry per CDR3 protein. This sample has hundreds of thousands of distinct CDR3 sequences, with roughly three fifths found just once. This clonotype came up a few times. What it recognizes is unknown.

The sequence derives from a man in his forties in good health. The specimen sequenced was blood. This chain joins TRBV25-1 and TRBJ2-5, with 12 nucleotides matching TRBD1. The chain's CDR3 is CASSWDRGRDETQYF. CDR3 coding DNA: TGTGCCAGCAGTTGGGACAGGGGGCGCGATGAGACCCAGTACTTC.